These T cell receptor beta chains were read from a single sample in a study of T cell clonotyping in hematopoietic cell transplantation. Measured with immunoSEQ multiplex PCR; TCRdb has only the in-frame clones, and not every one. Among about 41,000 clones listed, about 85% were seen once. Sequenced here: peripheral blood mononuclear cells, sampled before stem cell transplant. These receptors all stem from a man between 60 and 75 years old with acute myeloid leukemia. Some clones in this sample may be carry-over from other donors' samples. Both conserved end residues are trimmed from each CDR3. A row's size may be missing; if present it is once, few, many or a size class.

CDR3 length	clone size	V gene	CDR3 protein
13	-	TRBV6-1	ASSGHPTGNQPQH
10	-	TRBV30	ACHAGHSPLH
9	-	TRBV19	ASSEKGEQY
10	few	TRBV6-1	AMDGENTEAF
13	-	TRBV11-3	ASTNRGTANSPLH
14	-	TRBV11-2	ASRQLADAYQETQY
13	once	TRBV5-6	ASSWGVGVNTEAF
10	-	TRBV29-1	SVRQGAEKLF
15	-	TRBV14	ASSPWTSGGSTDTQY
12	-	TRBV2	ASSDRTNTGELF
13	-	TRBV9	ASSVESSASREAF
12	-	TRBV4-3	ASSQEPGGYEQY
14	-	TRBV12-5	ASGRQASSGANVLT
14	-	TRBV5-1	ASSLLGDTINYGYT
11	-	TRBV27	ATTLGGPNEQF
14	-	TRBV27	ASSQRPPQLGSEAF
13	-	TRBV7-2	ASSLDGGYNSPLH
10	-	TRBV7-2	ASSRSTYEQY
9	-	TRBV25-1	ASSTRDTQY
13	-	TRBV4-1	ASSPWTGANYGYT
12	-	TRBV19	AASRGGGSYEQY
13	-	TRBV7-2	ASSLDRGFVHEQF
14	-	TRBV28	ASILGGLSSGNTIY
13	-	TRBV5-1	ASSLAPHVQETQY